Each of the 24 T cell receptor beta chains below was sequenced from the same sample in a study of CD8+CD57+ T cells in acquired aplastic anemia. The use of genomic DNA as template underpinned the TCR beta VDJ and CDR3 profiling. One entry per CDR3 protein, called by TCRdb with MiXCR from the reads. The repertoire includes about 190,000 distinct CDR3 sequences, roughly half of them detected once, and approximately 9.7% sits in the top ten. The authors sequenced patients whose flow cytometry had shown CD8+CD57+ cell expansion. The sequencing sample was made of sorted CD4+, CD8+, or CD8+CD57+ T cells (not recorded which) from PBMCs. The receptors come from a human donor with aplastic anemia.

The V and J genes are TRBV20-1 and TRBJ2-2; perhaps TRBD2 as D (5 bases). The V gene lost 1 base and the J gene lost 2 bases, with 14 bases spanning the gap. The CDR3 is 16 residues long. The germline gives CDR1 DFQATT, CDR2 SNEGSKA (reference sequence). CDR3 sequence: CSARGGSSKNTGELFF. The CDR3 DNA is TGCAGTGCTAGAGGAGGGAGTTCGAAAAACACCGGGGAGCTGTTTTTT.

Concerning this clonotype itself: A much larger clone differs from this one at a single base, so this may be a read error. This chain connects TRBV5-5 to TRBJ2-3, with D hard to call. CDR3 length: 15 residues. V was clipped by 5 bases and J by 3 bases, with 16 bases between them. Germline values: CDR1 SGHKS, CDR2 YYEKEE (reference sequence). CDR3 loop: CASSLLTVRTDTQYF. CDR3 in DNA: TGTGCCAGCAGTCTATTAACAGTGAGGACAGATACGCAGTATTTT.

This clonotype was recorded at least ten times. The CDR3 is CATSAPGQGQSYEQYF. CDR3 sequence (DNA): TGTGCCACCAGTGCCCCGGGACAGGGCCAGTCCTACGAGCAGTACTTC. The chain employs TRBV24-1 and TRBJ2-7; 9 bases are a match to TRBD1. The CDR3 covers 16 residues. Germline V lookup: CDR1 KGHDR, CDR2 SFDVKD. Trimming took 5 bases from V and 1 from J; bases not matched to a gene: 8.

This clonotype has a single count. This could be a read error, since a much larger clone is one nucleotide away. Because it lacks the conserved phenylalanine or tryptophan at the end, this CDR3 is likely a read error. This rearrangement joins TRBV5-1 to TRBJ2-1, with D maybe TRBD1 (5 bases). The V end was cut by 4 bases, the J end by 7 bases, with 21 bases between. This CDR3 is 16 amino acids long. The V gene's germline CDR1 is SGHRS and CDR2 YFSETQ. The CDR3 nucleotides are TGCGCCAGCAGCCAAATACCCAGGGTACCTACGAATGAGCAGTTCTCC. This codes for CASSQIPRVPTNEQFS.

The chain recombines TRBV19 with TRBJ2-5; a weak D match, TRBD2 (7 bases). Germline V gene lookup returns CDR1 LNHDA and CDR2 SQIVND (reference sequence). Trimming stripped 3 bases from V and 5 bases from J, with 16 bases between. This CDR3 is 15 amino acids long. The CDR3 bases are TGTGCCAGTAGTATTGGGGGGGCATTCGGTGAGACCCAGTACTTC. This translates into CASSIGGAFGETQYF. The whole variable domain, filled in from reference TRBV19 and TRBJ2-5, reads DGGITQSPKYLFRKEGQNVTLSCEQNLNHDAMYWYRQDPGQGLRLIYYSQIVNDFQKGDIAEGYSVSREKKESFPLTVTSAQKNPTAFYLCASSIGGAFGETQYFGPGTRLLVL.

This clonotype was picked up one time. The rearrangement uses TRBV6-1 and TRBJ1-5; D is unclear. The CDR3 sequence is 11 residues long. V was trimmed by 8 bases and J by 6 bases, leaving 8 bases between them. CDR1 is MNHNS and CDR2 is SASEGT in the germline V gene. CDR3 sequence (DNA): TGTGCCAGCGAAAGAGGTCAGCCCCAGCATTTT. Protein: CASERGQPQHF.

The rearrangement joins TRBV5-6 to TRBJ2-3; D ambiguous. Trimming removed 5 bases from V and 0 bases from J, with 13 bases in between. CDR1 is SGHDT and CDR2 is YYEEEE in the germline V gene. CDR3 length: 15 residues. In DNA form, the CDR3 reads TGTGCCAGCAGAGCCCTCGGCAGAAGCACAGATACGCAGTATTTT. Its protein product is CASRALGRSTDTQYF.

The chain links TRBV19 to TRBJ1-2, with TRBD1 matching over 10 bases. In germline, CDR1 is LNHDA, CDR2 SQIVND (reference sequence). Trimming at V came to 6 bases and at J to 6 bases, leaving 10 bases not matched to a gene. The CDR3 covers 15 residues. The CDR3 here is CASRRGPGQGHGYTF. CDR3 bases: TGTGCCAGTAGGCGAGGACCGGGACAGGGGCATGGCTACACCTTC.

The chain carries TRBV20-1 and TRBJ2-1; 10 nucleotides match TRBD1. Germline V CDR1 and CDR2: DFQATT, SNEGSKA (reference sequence). This CDR3 region has 14 residues. V lost 6 bases to trimming and J lost 6 bases; unmatched junction nucleotides: 8. CDR3 residues: CSAIPDRGSNEQFF. CDR3 nucleotide sequence: TGCAGTGCCATCCCGGACAGGGGGTCCAATGAGCAGTTCTTC.

This clonotype was counted at least ten times. The chain has TRBV10-3 and TRBJ1-5, with 10 bases matching TRBD1. The V gene's germline CDR1 is ENHRY and CDR2 SYGVKD. Losses at the gene ends were 4 bases for V and 3 bases for J; bases not matched to a gene: 3. The CDR3 runs 15 residues. In DNA, the CDR3 is TGTGCCATCAGTGGGACAGGGGGTGTCAATCAGCCCCAGCATTTT. The encoded protein is CAISGTGGVNQPQHF.

The CDR3 DNA reads TGTGCCAGCAGCTACCGGGACGAGGCCTACAATGAGCAGTTCTTC. Translating gives CASSYRDEAYNEQFF. This sequence joins TRBV11-2 and TRBJ2-1; D possibly matches TRBD1 or TRBD2 (5 bases each). Between the trimmed V and J ends, which lost 4 bases and 2 bases, there was a span of 12 bases. The length of the CDR3 is 15 residues. The germline V gene has CDR1 SGHAT and CDR2 FQNNGV.

The CDR3 here is CSAKGQAGQPQHF. CDR3 bases: TGCAGTGCAAAGGGGCAGGCGGGTCAGCCCCAGCATTTT. The genes are TRBV20-1 and TRBJ1-5; maybe TRBD1 (5 bases). The CDR3 is made up of 13 amino acids. The germline CDR1 and CDR2 sequences are DFQATT and SNEGSKA (reference sequence). V dropped 6 bases and J dropped 6 bases, with 15 bases sitting between them.

Only a few counts were recorded for this clonotype. The genes are TRBV2 and TRBJ1-6, with 8 positions matching TRBD1. The CDR3 length is 13 residues. The V gene's germline CDR1 is SNHLY and CDR2 FYNNEI. V trimming: 8 bases; J trimming: 7 bases; junction bases outside the gene matches: 4. CDR3 in amino acids: CASRTGRNSPLHF. CDR3 DNA sequence: TGTGCCAGCCGGACAGGGCGAAATTCACCCCTCCACTTT.

The chain links TRBV20-1 to TRBJ2-1; possible D gene TRBD2, 6 bases. Trimming stripped 6 bases from V and 1 base from J, with 16 bases between. CDR3 length equals 15 residues. The germline V gene has CDR1 DFQATT and CDR2 SNEGSKA (reference sequence). The DNA of the CDR3 is TGCAGTGCGCGGAATCTAGCGAGATCCTACAATGAGCAGTTCTTC. Its protein product is CSARNLARSYNEQFF.

On this clonotype: Relative to the germline gene, one junction end is altered; a read error may explain this. The J gene is TRBJ2-7, the V gene TRBV4-1; unclear D gene. This CDR3 comprises 17 residues. CDR1 and CDR2 from the germline V gene are MGHRA and YSYEKL. CDR3 sequence: CASGQELAARYPYEQYF. The CDR3 DNA is TGCGCCAGCGGCCAAGAACTGGCCGCCCGATACCCCTACGAGCAGTACTTC.

This clonotype has at least ten counts. Here the CDR3 DNA reads TGTGCCAGCGACCGGGCCCTTGGCCGCCAAGAGACCCAGTACTTC. Translation: CASDRALGRQETQYF. This chain joins TRBV7-2 and TRBJ2-5; D unclear. V was trimmed by 8 bases and J by 1 base, leaving 17 bases between them. CDR3 length equals 15 residues. The germline gives CDR1 SGHTA, CDR2 FQGNSA.

This clonotype has a handful of counts. This clone may be a read error of a much larger clone one base away. The J gene is TRBJ1-5, the V gene TRBV12-3 or TRBV12-4; D gene unclear. The CDR3 has 14 residues. CDR3 in DNA: TGTGCCAGCAGCCTCCCGACTAGCAATCGGCCCCAGCATTTT. This gives the protein CASSLPTSNRPQHF.

This clonotype came up many times. V usage is TRBV20-1 and J usage is TRBJ2-7; TRBD1 matches at 7 bases. This CDR3 spans 14 amino acids. Germline loops: CDR1 DFQATT, CDR2 SNEGSKA (reference sequence). V was pared by 5 bases and J by 5 bases, with 12 bases of the junction left unmatched. In DNA form, the CDR3 reads TGCAGTGCTCATACCGACAGGGTAGACCACGAGCAGTACTTC. This encodes CSAHTDRVDHEQYF.

This clonotype showed up just a few times. This chain uses TRBV7-6 with TRBJ1-5; D is possibly TRBD1 (5 bases). The CDR3 extends over 14 amino acids. V was clipped by 6 bases and J by 12 bases, with 21 bases between them. The germline gives CDR1 SGHVS, CDR2 FNYEAQ. CDR3 nucleotides: TGTGCCAGCAGTCCAGGGTCGTCGAGCAGGGACCAGCATTTT. Translated: CASSPGSSSRDQHF.

V and J are TRBV7-8 and TRBJ2-7, with a tentative D call TRBD2 (5 bases). Germline lookup yields CDR1 SGHVS and CDR2 FQNEAQ. The CDR3 runs 11 residues. The V gene lost 5 bases and the J gene lost 12 bases, with 14 bases spanning the gap. In DNA form, the CDR3 reads TGTGCCAGCAGCCAAGCGAGGGTGCGGTACTTC. Protein: CASSQARVRYF.

Regarding this clonotype: A much larger clone is a single base away; this may be a read error. V usage is TRBV9 and J usage is TRBJ2-1; tentative D call: TRBD2 (6 bases). The CDR3 has 16 amino acids. The V and J ends lost 4 bases and 4 bases respectively, with 18 bases between them. Germline V gene lookup returns CDR1 SGDLS and CDR2 YYNGEE. The CDR3 DNA sequence: TGTGCCAGCAGCTCCATGACTAGGCTAGCATACAATGAGCAGTTCTTC. Its translation: CASSSMTRLAYNEQFF.

This chain connects TRBV7-9 to TRBJ2-5, with 13 positions matching TRBD2. Trimming took 3 bases from V and 2 from J; bases not matched to a gene: 15. CDR1 is SEHNR, CDR2 FQNEAQ, per germline (reference sequence). The CDR3 consists of 20 residues. The DNA for the CDR3 is TGTGCCAGCAGCTTTTCCGGGACTAGCGGGACCGCTGGTGGGCAAGAGACCCAGTACTTC. Translated: CASSFSGTSGTAGGQETQYF. The full variable domain, completed using reference TRBV7-9 and TRBJ2-5, is DTGVSQNPRHKITKRGQNVTFRCDPISEHNRLYWYRQTLGQGPEFLTYFQNEAQLEKSRLLSDRFSAERPKGSFSTLEIQRTEQGDSAMYLCASSFSGTSGTAGGQETQYFGPGTRLLVL.

This clonotype was seen many times. The chain carries TRBV14 and TRBJ1-1, with 8 bases fitting TRBD1. V shed 3 bases and J 1 base; nucleotides not matched to a gene: 4. This CDR3 spans 15 amino acids. From germline, CDR1 is SGHDN and CDR2 FVKESK. The CDR3 loop is CASSHSQGGNTEAFF. The CDR3 nucleotides read TGTGCCAGCAGCCATTCACAGGGGGGGAACACTGAAGCTTTCTTT.

This clonotype was counted a few times. The chain uses TRBV13 and TRBJ1-2; TRBD1 might be the D (5 bases). CDR1 is PRHDT, CDR2 FYEKMQ, per germline (reference sequence). Between the trimmed V and J ends, which lost 5 bases and 5 bases, there was a span of 12 bases. This CDR3 comprises 13 residues. The CDR3 bases are TGTGCCAGCAGCCTGGGACCGGCATATGGCTACACCTTC. Translation: CASSLGPAYGYTF.